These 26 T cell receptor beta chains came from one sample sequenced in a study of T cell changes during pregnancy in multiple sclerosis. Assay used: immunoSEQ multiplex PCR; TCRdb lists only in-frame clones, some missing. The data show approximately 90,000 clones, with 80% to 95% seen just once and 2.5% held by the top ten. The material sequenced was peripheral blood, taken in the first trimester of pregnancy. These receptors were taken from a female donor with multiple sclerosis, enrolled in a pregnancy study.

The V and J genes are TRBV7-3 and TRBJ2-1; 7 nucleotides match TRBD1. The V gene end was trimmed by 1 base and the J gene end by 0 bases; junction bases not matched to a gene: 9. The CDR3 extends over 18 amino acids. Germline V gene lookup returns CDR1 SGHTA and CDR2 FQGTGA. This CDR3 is CASSLRGTGAGSYNEQFF. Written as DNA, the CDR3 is TGTGCCAGCAGCTTAAGAGGTACAGGGGCCGGCTCCTACAATGAGCAGTTCTTC.

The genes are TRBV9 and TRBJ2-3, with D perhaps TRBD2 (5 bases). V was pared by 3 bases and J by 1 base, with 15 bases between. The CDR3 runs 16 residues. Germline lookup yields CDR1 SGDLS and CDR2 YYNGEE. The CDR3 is CASSDREGLGTDTQYF. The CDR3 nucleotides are TGTGCCAGCAGCGACCGCGAGGGCTTGGGCACAGATACGCAGTATTTT. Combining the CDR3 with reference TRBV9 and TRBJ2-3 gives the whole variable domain DSGVTQTPKHLITATGQRVTLRCSPRSGDLSVYWYQQSLDQGLQFLIQYYNGEERAKGNILERFSAQQFPDLHSELNLSSLELGDSALYFCASSDREGLGTDTQYFGPGTRLTVL.

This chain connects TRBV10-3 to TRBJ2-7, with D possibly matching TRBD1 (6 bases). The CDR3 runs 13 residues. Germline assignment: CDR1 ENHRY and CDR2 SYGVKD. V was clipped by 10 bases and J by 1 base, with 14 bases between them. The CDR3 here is CATHPGQSYEQYF. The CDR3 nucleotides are TGTGCCACCCACCCAGGACAGTCCTACGAGCAGTACTTC.

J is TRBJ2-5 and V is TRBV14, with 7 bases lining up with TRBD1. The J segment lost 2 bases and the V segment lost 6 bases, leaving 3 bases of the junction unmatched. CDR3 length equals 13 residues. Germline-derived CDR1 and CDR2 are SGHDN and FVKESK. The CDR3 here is CASRGRGQETQYF. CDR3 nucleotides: TGTGCCAGCAGGGGCAGGGGGCAAGAGACCCAGTACTTC.

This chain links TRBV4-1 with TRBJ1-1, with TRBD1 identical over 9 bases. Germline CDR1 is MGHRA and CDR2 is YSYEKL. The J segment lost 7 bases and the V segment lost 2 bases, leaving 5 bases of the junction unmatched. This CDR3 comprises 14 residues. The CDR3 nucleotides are TGCGCCAGCAGCCAACCGGGACAGGGAAATGAAGCTTTCTTT. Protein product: CASSQPGQGNEAFF.

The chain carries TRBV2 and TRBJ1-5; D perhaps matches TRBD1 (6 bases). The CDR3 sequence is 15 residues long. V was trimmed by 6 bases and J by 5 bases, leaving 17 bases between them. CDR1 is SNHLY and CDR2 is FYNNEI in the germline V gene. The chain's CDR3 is CASRERHRVHQPQHF. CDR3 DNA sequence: TGTGCCAGCAGGGAACGACACAGGGTGCATCAGCCCCAGCATTTT.

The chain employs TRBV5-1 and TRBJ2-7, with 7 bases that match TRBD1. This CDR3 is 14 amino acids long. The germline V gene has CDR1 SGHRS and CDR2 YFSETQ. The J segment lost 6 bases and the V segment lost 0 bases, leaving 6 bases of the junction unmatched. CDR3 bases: TGCGCCAGCAGCTTGGACAGGGGAAATTTCGAGCAGTACTTC. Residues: CASSLDRGNFEQYF. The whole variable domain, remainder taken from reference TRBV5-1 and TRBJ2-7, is KAGVTQTPRYLIKTRGQQVTLSCSPISGHRSVSWYQQTPGQGLQFLFEYFSETQRNKGNFPGRFSGRQFSNSRSEMNVSTLELGDSALYLCASSLDRGNFEQYFGPGTRLTVT.

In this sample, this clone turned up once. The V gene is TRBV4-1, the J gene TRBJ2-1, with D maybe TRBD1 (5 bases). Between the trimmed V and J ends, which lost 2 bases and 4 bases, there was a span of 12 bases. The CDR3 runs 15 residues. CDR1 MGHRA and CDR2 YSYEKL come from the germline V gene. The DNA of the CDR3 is TGCGCCAGCAGCCAATTAGGGGAATCATACAATGAGCAGTTCTTC. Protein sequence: CASSQLGESYNEQFF.

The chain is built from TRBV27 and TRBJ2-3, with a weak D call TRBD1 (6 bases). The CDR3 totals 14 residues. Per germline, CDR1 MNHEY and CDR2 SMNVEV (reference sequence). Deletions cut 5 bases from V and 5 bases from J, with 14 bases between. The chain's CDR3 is CASSDYRVRDTQYF. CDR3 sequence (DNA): TGTGCCAGCAGTGACTACAGGGTTCGAGATACGCAGTATTTT.

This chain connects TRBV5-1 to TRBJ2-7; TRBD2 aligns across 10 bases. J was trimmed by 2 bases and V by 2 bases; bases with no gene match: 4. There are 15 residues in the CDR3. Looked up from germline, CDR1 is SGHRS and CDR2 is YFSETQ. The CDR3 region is CASSFGTSETYEQYF. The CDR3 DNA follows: TGCGCCAGCAGCTTCGGGACTAGCGAAACCTACGAGCAGTACTTC.

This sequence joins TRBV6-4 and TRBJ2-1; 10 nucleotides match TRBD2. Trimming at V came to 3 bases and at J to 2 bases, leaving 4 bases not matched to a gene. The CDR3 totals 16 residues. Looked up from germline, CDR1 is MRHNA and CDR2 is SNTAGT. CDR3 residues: CASSESTSGAYNEQFF. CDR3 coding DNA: TGTGCCAGCAGTGAATCTACTAGCGGGGCCTACAATGAGCAGTTCTTC.

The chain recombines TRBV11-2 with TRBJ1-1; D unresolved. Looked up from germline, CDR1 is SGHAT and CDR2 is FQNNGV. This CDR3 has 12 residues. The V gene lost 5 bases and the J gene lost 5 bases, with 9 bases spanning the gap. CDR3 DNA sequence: TGTGCCAGCAGCCGCGTGTGGACTGAAGCTTTCTTT. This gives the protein CASSRVWTEAFF.

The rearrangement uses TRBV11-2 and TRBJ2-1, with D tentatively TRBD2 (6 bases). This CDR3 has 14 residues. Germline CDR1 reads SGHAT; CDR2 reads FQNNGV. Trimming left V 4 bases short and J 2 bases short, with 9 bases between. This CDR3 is CASSSGVTYNEQFF. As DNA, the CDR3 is TGTGCCAGCAGCTCGGGGGTTACCTACAATGAGCAGTTCTTC.

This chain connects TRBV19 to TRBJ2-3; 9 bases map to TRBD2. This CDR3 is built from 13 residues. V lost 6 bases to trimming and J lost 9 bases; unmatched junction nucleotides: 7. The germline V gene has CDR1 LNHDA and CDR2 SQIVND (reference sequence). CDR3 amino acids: CASRPNLAGTQYF. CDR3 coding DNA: TGTGCCAGTAGGCCTAATCTAGCGGGAACGCAGTATTTT.

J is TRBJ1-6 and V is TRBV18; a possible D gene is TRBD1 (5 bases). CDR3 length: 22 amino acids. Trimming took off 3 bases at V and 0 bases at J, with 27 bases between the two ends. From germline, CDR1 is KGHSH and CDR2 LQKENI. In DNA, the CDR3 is TGTGCCAGCTCACCTTTGGATTTTTCGGCAGGGTCTAAGAGCTCCTATAATTCACCCCTCCACTTT. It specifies CASSPLDFSAGSKSSYNSPLHF.

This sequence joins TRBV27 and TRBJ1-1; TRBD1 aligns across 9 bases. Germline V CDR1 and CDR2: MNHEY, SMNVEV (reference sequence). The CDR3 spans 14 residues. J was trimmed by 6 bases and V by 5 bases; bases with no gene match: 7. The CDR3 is CASSARDRVPEAFF. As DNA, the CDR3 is TGTGCCAGCAGTGCCCGGGACAGGGTTCCTGAAGCTTTCTTT.

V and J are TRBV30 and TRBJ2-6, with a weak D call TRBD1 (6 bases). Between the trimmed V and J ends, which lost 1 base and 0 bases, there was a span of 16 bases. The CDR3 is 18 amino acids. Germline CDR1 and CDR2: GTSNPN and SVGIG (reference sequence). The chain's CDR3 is CAWSATGILVSGANVLTF. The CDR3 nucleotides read TGTGCCTGGAGTGCGACAGGAATTCTGGTCTCTGGGGCCAACGTCCTGACTTTC.

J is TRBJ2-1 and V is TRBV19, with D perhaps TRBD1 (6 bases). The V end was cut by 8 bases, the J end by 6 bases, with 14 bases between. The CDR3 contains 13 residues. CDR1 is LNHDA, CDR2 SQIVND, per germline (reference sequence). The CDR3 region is CASARGEFNEQFF. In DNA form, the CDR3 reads TGTGCCAGTGCCAGGGGCGAATTCAATGAGCAGTTCTTC.

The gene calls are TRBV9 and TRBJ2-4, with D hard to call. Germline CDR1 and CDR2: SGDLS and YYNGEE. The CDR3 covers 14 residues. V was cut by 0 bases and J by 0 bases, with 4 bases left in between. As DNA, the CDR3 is TGTGCCAGCAGCGTAGGTCTAGCCAAAAACATTCAGTACTTC. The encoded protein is CASSVGLAKNIQYF.

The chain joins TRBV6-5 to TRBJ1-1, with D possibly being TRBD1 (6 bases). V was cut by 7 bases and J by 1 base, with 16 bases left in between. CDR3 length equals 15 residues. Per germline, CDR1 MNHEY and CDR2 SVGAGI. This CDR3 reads CASIVPDSGNTEAFF. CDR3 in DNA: TGTGCCAGCATTGTACCGGACAGTGGGAACACTGAAGCTTTCTTT.

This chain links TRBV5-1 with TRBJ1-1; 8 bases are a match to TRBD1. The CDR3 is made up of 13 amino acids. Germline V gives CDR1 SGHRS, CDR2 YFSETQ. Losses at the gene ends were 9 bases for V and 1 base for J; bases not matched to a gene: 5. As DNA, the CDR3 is TGCGCCACCGGGACAGGTCCGAACACTGAAGCTTTCTTT. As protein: CATGTGPNTEAFF.

The CDR3 here is CASSLGLAGGEAGETQYF. The CDR3 DNA reads TGTGCCAGCAGCCTAGGACTAGCGGGAGGGGAGGCCGGAGAGACCCAGTACTTC. The chain employs TRBV7-6 and TRBJ2-5; 15 nucleotides match TRBD2. CDR3 length equals 18 residues. The junction had 11 bases not matched to a gene; V was cut back by 5 bases and J by 4 bases. CDR1 SGHVS and CDR2 FNYEAQ come from the germline V gene. Looking up the rest from reference TRBV7-6 and TRBJ2-5 gives the full variable domain: GAGVSQSPRYKVTKRGQDVALRCDPISGHVSLYWYRQALGQGPEFLTYFNYEAQQDKSGLPNDRFSAERPEGSISTLTIQRTEQRDSAMYRCASSLGLAGGEAGETQYFGPGTRLLVL.

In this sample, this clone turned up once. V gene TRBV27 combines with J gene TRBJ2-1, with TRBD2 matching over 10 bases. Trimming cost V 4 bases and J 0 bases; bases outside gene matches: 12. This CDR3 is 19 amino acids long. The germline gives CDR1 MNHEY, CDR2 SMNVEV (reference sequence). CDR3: CASSSPLSGRGSSYNEQFF. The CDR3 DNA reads TGTGCCAGCAGTTCCCCCTTAAGCGGGAGGGGAAGCTCCTACAATGAGCAGTTCTTC.

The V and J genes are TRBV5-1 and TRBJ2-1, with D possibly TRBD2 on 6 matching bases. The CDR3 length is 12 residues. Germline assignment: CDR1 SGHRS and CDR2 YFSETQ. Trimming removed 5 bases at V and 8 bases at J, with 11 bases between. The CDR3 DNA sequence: TGCGCCAGCAGGGGATGGGAGGATGAGCAGTTCTTC. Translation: CASRGWEDEQFF.

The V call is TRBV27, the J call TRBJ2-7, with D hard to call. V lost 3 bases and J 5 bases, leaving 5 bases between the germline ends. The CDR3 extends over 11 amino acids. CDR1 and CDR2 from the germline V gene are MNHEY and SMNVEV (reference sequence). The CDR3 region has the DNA TGTGCCAGCAGTTTCGGTAACGAGCAGTACTTC. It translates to CASSFGNEQYF.

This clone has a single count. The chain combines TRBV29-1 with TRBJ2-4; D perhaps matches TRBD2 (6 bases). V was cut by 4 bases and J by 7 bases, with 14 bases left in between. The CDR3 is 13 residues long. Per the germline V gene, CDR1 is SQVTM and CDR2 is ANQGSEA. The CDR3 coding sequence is TGCAGCGTTGTTGGAGGGTTGAAGAACATTCAGTACTTC. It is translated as CSVVGGLKNIQYF.